These T cell receptor beta chains were read from a single sample in a study of T-cell reconstitution after alpha-beta-depleted transplantation in children. TCRdb re-derived calls from the PCR reads in MiXCR, one entry per CDR3 protein. The table lists 97,000 or so distinct CDR3 sequences, roughly 7.6% of them singletons. The sequencing used PBMCs, collected before TCRalphabeta/CD19-depleted stem cell transplant. These receptors all stem from a boy aged 2 to 9 with acute lymphoblastic leukemia, due to receive a stem cell transplant. CDR3s include the opening cysteine and the closing phenylalanine or tryptophan. D genes are given only for firm matches. Clone size is not always given. Where it is, it says once, few, many or a class for expanded clones.

j_call | v_call | d_call | clone_size | cdr3_aa | cdr3_nt
TRBJ2-7 | TRBV6-5 | TRBD2 | many | CASSYGVAGGLEQYF | TGTGCCAGCAGTTACGGGGTAGCGGGGGGTTTAGAGCAGTACTTC
TRBJ1-5 | TRBV2 | NA | NA | CAAGLNRQPQHF | TGTGCCGCCGGCCTTAATCGTCAGCCCCAGCATTTT
TRBJ2-5 | TRBV28 | NA | many | CASSVLEGEETQYF | TGTGCCAGCAGTGTCCTTGAAGGGGAAGAGACCCAGTACTTC
TRBJ2-5 | TRBV20-1 | TRBD2 | NA | CSAPTSGGSLTQYF | TGCAGTGCTCCGACCAGCGGGGGGTCTTTGACCCAGTACTTC
TRBJ1-2 | TRBV4-2 | TRBD1 | NA | CASSQDFGDRGWYGYTF | TGTGCCAGCAGCCAAGATTTTGGGGACAGGGGATGGTATGGCTACACCTTC
TRBJ2-3 | TRBV28 | TRBD2 | many | CASIAGGRDTQYF | TGTGCCAGTATAGCGGGGGGGCGTGATACGCAGTATTTT
TRBJ2-2 | TRBV7-9 | NA | NA | CASSPRNTGELFF | TGTGCCAGCAGCCCCAGGAACACCGGGGAGCTGTTTTTT
TRBJ2-2 | TRBV4-3 | NA | NA | CASSQVPGELFF | TGCGCCAGCAGCCAAGTTCCCGGGGAGCTGTTTTTT
TRBJ2-7 | TRBV12-3/TRBV12-4 | TRBD1 | few | CASSWGQLYEQYF | TGTGCCAGCAGTTGGGGACAGCTCTACGAGCAGTACTTC
TRBJ2-5 | TRBV19 | NA | NA | CASSIGGPETQYF | TGTGCCAGTAGTATTGGCGGCCCGGAGACCCAGTACTTC
TRBJ2-2 | TRBV12-3/TRBV12-4 | NA | NA | CASSGRGPVTGELFF | TGTGCCAGCAGTGGTAGGGGTCCCGTCACCGGGGAGCTGTTTTTT
TRBJ1-6 | TRBV12-3/TRBV12-4 | TRBD1 | many | CASKFEGARNSPLHF | TGTGCCAGCAAGTTTGAGGGGGCTAGAAATTCACCCCTCCACTTT
TRBJ2-3 | TRBV20-1 | NA | few | CSSSTDTQYF | TGCAGTTCTAGCACAGATACGCAGTATTTT
TRBJ2-5 | TRBV12-5 | NA | few | CASGPDGTKETQYF | TGTGCTAGTGGTCCGGATGGGACGAAAGAGACCCAGTACTTC
TRBJ1-2 | TRBV12-3/TRBV12-4 | NA | many | CASSLAGGGRYGYTF | TGTGCCAGCAGTTTAGCCGGGGGGGGGAGATATGGCTACACCTTC
TRBJ2-2 | TRBV15 | NA | many | CATSRDITPGELFF | TGTGCCACCAGCAGAGATATTACTCCCGGGGAGCTGTTTTTT
TRBJ2-7 | TRBV6-1 | NA | NA | CASRDIGGEQYF | TGTGCCAGCAGGGATATCGGTGGTGAGCAGTACTTC
TRBJ1-1 | TRBV6-1 | TRBD1 | NA | CASSDRDSGTEAFF | TGTGCCAGCAGTGACCGGGACAGCGGAACTGAAGCTTTCTTT
TRBJ2-1 | TRBV9 | NA | many | CASSVAWGGQMNNEQFF | TGTGCCAGCAGCGTAGCTTGGGGGGGACAGATGAACAATGAGCAGTTCTTC
TRBJ2-3 | TRBV9 | TRBD2 | NA | CASSTSGGRADTQYF | TGTGCCAGCAGCACTAGCGGGGGCAGGGCAGATACGCAGTATTTT
TRBJ1-5 | TRBV7-2 | TRBD1 | NA | CASSSDRAQPQHF | TGTGCCAGCAGCTCGGACAGGGCTCAGCCCCAGCATTTT
TRBJ1-1 | TRBV11-3 | NA | many | CASSLVRDTEAFF | TGTGCCAGCAGCTTAGTGAGGGATACTGAAGCTTTCTTT
TRBJ2-1 | TRBV27 | TRBD2 | few | CASHSSGGVYNEQFF | TGTGCCAGCCATTCCAGCGGGGGGGTTTACAATGAGCAGTTCTTC
TRBJ2-7 | TRBV5-1 | NA | many | CASSLDAYEQYF | TGCGCCAGCAGCTTGGATGCCTACGAGCAGTACTTC
TRBJ1-6 | TRBV18 | NA | NA | CASTPTGPGSTYNSPLHF | TGTGCCAGCACACCAACCGGGCCGGGATCCACCTATAATTCACCCCTCCACTTT
TRBJ2-7 | TRBV29-1 | TRBD2 | many | CSVELAGDYEQYF | TGCAGCGTTGAACTAGCGGGGGACTACGAGCAGTACTTC
TRBJ2-5 | TRBV15 | NA | few | CATSREGLWGDGETQYF | TGTGCCACCAGCAGAGAGGGCTTATGGGGGGATGGGGAGACCCAGTACTTC
TRBJ1-4 | TRBV6-1 | TRBD1 | many | CASSEGAGGEKLFF | TGTGCCAGCAGTGAAGGTGCAGGGGGTGAAAAACTGTTTTTT
TRBJ1-4 | TRBV12-3/TRBV12-4 | NA | few | CASTHGEKLFF | TGTGCCAGCACCCACGGTGAAAAACTGTTTTTT
TRBJ2-3 | TRBV7-8 | NA | NA | CASSSDSDTDTQYF | TGTGCCAGCAGCTCAGACTCCGACACAGATACGCAGTATTTT
TRBJ2-7 | TRBV13 | TRBD2 | few | CASSQGIGAGGIGEQYF | TGTGCCAGCAGCCAGGGGATAGGAGCGGGGGGAATCGGAGAGCAGTACTTC
TRBJ2-7 | TRBV7-9 | NA | many | CASSLAGTEQF | TGTGCCAGCAGCTTAGCCGGGACGGAACAATTC
TRBJ2-5 | TRBV20-1 | NA | NA | CSANRVATETQYF | TGCAGTGCTAATCGGGTGGCCACAGAGACCCAGTACTTC
TRBJ2-7 | TRBV20-1 | NA | many | CSAGGQSSYEQYF | TGCAGTGCGGGCGGCCAGTCTTCCTACGAGCAGTACTTC
TRBJ2-7 | TRBV6-1 | TRBD1 | few | CASTTDREPYEQYF | TGTGCCAGCACCACGGACAGGGAACCCTACGAGCAGTACTTC
TRBJ1-2 | TRBV29-1 | NA | few | CSVDRGAYGYTF | TGCAGCGTTGATCGCGGGGCCTATGGCTACACCTTC
TRBJ1-4 | TRBV27 | NA | many | CASSFYGDLSEKLFF | TGTGCCAGCAGTTTTTACGGAGACCTCTCAGAAAAACTGTTTTTT
TRBJ2-7 | TRBV18 | NA | few | CASSPRGPRGPYEQYF | TGTGCCAGCTCACCGCGGGGGCCCCGGGGACCCTACGAGCAGTACTTC
TRBJ2-2 | TRBV12-5 | TRBD1 | NA | CASGDDRAVWTGELFF | TGTGCTAGTGGTGACGACAGGGCAGTGTGGACCGGGGAGCTGTTTTTT
TRBJ2-7 | TRBV20-1 | TRBD1 | few | CSARDRTGKGFTSIF | TGCAGTGCTAGAGATCGGACAGGGAAAGGATTTACCTCTATCTTC
TRBJ2-2 | TRBV20-1 | NA | few | CSGEGTNTGELFF | TGCAGTGGCGAAGGGACGAACACCGGGGAGCTGTTTTTT
TRBJ2-1 | TRBV20-1 | NA | many | CSARDKGDFDNEQFF | TGCAGTGCTAGAGATAAGGGGGATTTTGACAATGAGCAGTTCTTC
TRBJ2-4 | TRBV20-1 | NA | many | CSASDLAKNIQYF | TGCAGTGCTAGCGACCTAGCCAAAAACATTCAGTACTTC
TRBJ1-4 | TRBV12-3/TRBV12-4 | TRBD1 | few | CASSLTGYNEKLFF | TGTGCCAGCAGCCTGACAGGGTATAATGAAAAACTGTTTTTT
TRBJ2-1 | TRBV15 | TRBD2 | many | CATSREAGERYNEQFF | TGTGCCACCAGCAGAGAAGCGGGGGAGCGCTACAATGAGCAGTTCTTC
TRBJ2-2 | TRBV5-1 | NA | many | CASSLLTSPPAGELFF | TGCGCCAGCAGCCTATTGACTAGTCCCCCCGCCGGGGAGCTGTTTTTT
TRBJ2-1 | TRBV7-9 | NA | NA | CASSHRSGLYNEQFF | TGTGCCAGCAGCCACCGCAGTGGATTATACAATGAGCAGTTCTTC
TRBJ2-5 | TRBV20-1 | NA | few | CSAGDFRETQYF | TGCAGTGCGGGGGACTTTAGGGAGACCCAGTACTTC